One and the same sample provided the 22 T cell receptor beta chains below, sequenced in a study of cytomegalovirus exposure and HLA in healthy donors. The PCR contained 60 Vbeta and 13 Jbeta primers. TCRdb's table, derived via immunoSEQ multiplex PCR, lists solely in-frame clones and lacks some. The sample includes roughly 130,000 clones, under 85% seen only once; the top ten take 5.8%. Sample: PBMCs. The receptor set was obtained from a woman aged 50 to 60 in good health and CMV-seropositive.

A few counts support this clone. V gene TRBV7-9 combines with J gene TRBJ1-1, with a weak D call TRBD1 (5 bases). V shed 5 bases and J shed 1 base, with 11 bases lying between them. This CDR3 region has 14 residues. Germline V gene data show CDR1 as SEHNR and CDR2 as FQNEAQ (reference sequence). The CDR3 region has the DNA TGTGCCAGCAGCCGTCCCGGGGGGAACACTGAAGCTTTCTTT. Protein product: CASSRPGGNTEAFF.

This clone was observed a few times. The chain is built from TRBV19 and TRBJ1-1, with D perhaps matching TRBD1 (5 bases). The CDR3 covers 12 residues. Germline V gene sequence: CDR1 LNHDA, CDR2 SQIVND (reference sequence). Between the trimmed V and J ends, which lost 3 bases and 7 bases, there was a span of 9 bases. Written as DNA, the CDR3 is TGTGCCAGTAGTATGGGAGGGGTTGAAGCTTTCTTT. This sequence encodes CASSMGGVEAFF.

This clone appeared once. The chain employs TRBV6-6 and TRBJ2-2, with 7 bases lining up with TRBD1. The CDR3 spans 15 residues. Germline V gives CDR1 MNHNY, CDR2 SVGAGI (reference sequence). V lost 5 bases to trimming and J lost 5 bases; unmatched junction nucleotides: 8. CDR3 protein: CASSHNPQGTGELFF. The CDR3 DNA reads TGTGCCAGCAGTCACAATCCACAGGGGACCGGGGAGCTGTTTTTT.

The V gene is TRBV2, the J gene TRBJ1-5; the D is unclear. V was trimmed by 6 bases and J by 6 bases, leaving 6 bases between them. Germline assignment: CDR1 SNHLY and CDR2 FYNNEI. This CDR3 is 11 amino acids long. CDR3 amino acids: CASRRSQPQHF. The CDR3 DNA follows: TGTGCCAGCAGGAGGAGTCAGCCCCAGCATTTT.

V and J are TRBV5-8 and TRBJ2-3; TRBD1 agrees at 7 bases. The CDR3 sequence is 15 residues long. V gave up 2 bases and J gave up 2 bases; unmatched junction bases: 5. CDR1 is SGHTS and CDR2 is YDEGEE in the germline V gene. CDR3 amino acids: CASSFVQGSTDTQYF. The CDR3 nucleotides are TGTGCCAGCAGCTTCGTACAGGGGTCCACAGATACGCAGTATTTT. Looking up the rest from reference TRBV5-8 and TRBJ2-3 gives the full variable domain: EAGVTQSPTHLIKTRGQQATLRCSPISGHTSVYWYQQALGLGLQFLLWYDEGEERNRGNFPPRFSGRQFPNYSSELNVNALELEDSALYLCASSFVQGSTDTQYFGPGTRLTVL.

J is TRBJ1-6 and V is TRBV7-9, with a possible D match to TRBD1 (6 bases). Germline V gives CDR1 SEHNR, CDR2 FQNEAQ (reference sequence). The V and J ends lost 1 base and 4 bases respectively, with 11 bases between them. CDR3 length: 16 residues. In nucleotides, the CDR3 is TGTGCCAGCAGCTTAGGGGGGGGCGCTTATAATTCACCCCTCCACTTT. Translated: CASSLGGGAYNSPLHF.

CDR3 loop: CASSFSWETRGYTF. The CDR3 region has the DNA TGCGCCAGCAGCTTCTCCTGGGAAACTAGGGGCTACACCTTC. This sequence joins TRBV5-1 and TRBJ1-2; D gene ambiguous. This CDR3 contains 14 residues. CDR1 and CDR2 (germline): SGHRS, YFSETQ. The V and J ends lost 2 bases and 8 bases respectively, with 16 bases between them. Together with reference TRBV5-1 and TRBJ1-2, the CDR3 gives the full variable domain: KAGVTQTPRYLIKTRGQQVTLSCSPISGHRSVSWYQQTPGQGLQFLFEYFSETQRNKGNFPGRFSGRQFSNSRSEMNVSTLELGDSALYLCASSFSWETRGYTFGSGTRLTVV.

The chain links TRBV19 to TRBJ1-5; 7 bases line up with TRBD1. Trimming took 7 bases from V and 7 from J; bases not matched to a gene: 31. The CDR3 is 21 amino acids. The germline CDR1 and CDR2 sequences are LNHDA and SQIVND (reference sequence). The CDR3 loop is CASNPINLLGGQGEVYQPQHF. CDR3 coding DNA: TGTGCCAGTAATCCAATTAACCTTTTAGGAGGCCAGGGGGAGGTTTACCAGCCCCAGCATTTT. The full variable domain, with the rest looked up from reference TRBV19 and TRBJ1-5, is DGGITQSPKYLFRKEGQNVTLSCEQNLNHDAMYWYRQDPGQGLRLIYYSQIVNDFQKGDIAEGYSVSREKKESFPLTVTSAQKNPTAFYLCASNPINLLGGQGEVYQPQHFGDGTRLSIL.

The J gene is TRBJ1-2, the V gene TRBV4-2, with unresolved D. The CDR3 covers 12 residues. V lost 1 base and J 8 bases, leaving 8 bases between the germline ends. Germline V lookup: CDR1 LGHNA, CDR2 YNFKEQ. In DNA, the CDR3 is TGTGCCAGCAGCCAAGGGCCAGGAGGCTACACCTTC. Encoded protein: CASSQGPGGYTF.

This chain links TRBV7-9 with TRBJ1-5; 8 bases line up with TRBD1. This CDR3 is 15 amino acids long. The J segment lost 8 bases and the V segment lost 4 bases, leaving 10 bases of the junction unmatched. Germline V gives CDR1 SEHNR, CDR2 FQNEAQ (reference sequence). The CDR3 nucleotides read TGTGCCAGCAGCTCGACCGGGGCAGGGGGCGAGCCCCAGCATTTT. Translation gives CASSSTGAGGEPQHF.

The table lists this clone with many counts. The V gene is TRBV5-6, the J gene TRBJ2-5, with 7 bases matching TRBD1. V trimming: 3 bases; J trimming: 2 bases; junction bases outside the gene matches: 4. In germline, CDR1 is SGHDT, CDR2 YYEEEE. The CDR3 totals 14 residues. As DNA, the CDR3 is TGTGCCAGCAGCTGGGGACAGCTACAAGAGACCCAGTACTTC. Its translation is CASSWGQLQETQYF.

The genes are TRBV7-8 and TRBJ2-3; D ambiguous. Between the trimmed V and J ends, which lost 4 bases and 2 bases, there was a span of 16 bases. Germline values: CDR1 SGHVS, CDR2 FQNEAQ. The CDR3 spans 16 residues. The CDR3 sequence: CASSSPLQPVTDTQYF. CDR3 bases: TGTGCCAGCAGCTCGCCACTACAACCCGTCACAGATACGCAGTATTTT.

The rearrangement uses TRBV5-4 and TRBJ2-2, with a tentative D call TRBD2 (6 bases). This CDR3 has 16 residues. Trimming stripped 3 bases from V and 0 bases from J, with 12 bases between. Germline V lookup: CDR1 SGHNT, CDR2 YYREEE (reference sequence). The chain's CDR3 is CASSSPRLANTGELFF. CDR3 bases: TGTGCCAGCAGCTCTCCCAGACTAGCGAACACCGGGGAGCTGTTTTTT.

This chain uses TRBV29-1 with TRBJ2-7; 10 bases match TRBD1. With V trimmed by 5 bases and J by 5 bases, 6 bases remained unmatched. The CDR3 is 13 amino acids. Germline V gene sequence: CDR1 SQVTM, CDR2 ANQGSEA. The CDR3 is CSVPGQGLNEQYF. For the CDR3, the DNA is TGCAGCGTTCCGGGACAGGGGTTAAACGAGCAGTACTTC.

This chain uses TRBV19 with TRBJ1-2; TRBD1 agrees at 7 bases. Germline CDR1 reads LNHDA; CDR2 reads SQIVND (reference sequence). J gave up 7 bases and V 8 bases, and 7 bases lay outside the gene matches. There are 12 residues in the CDR3. The CDR3 coding sequence is TGTGCCAGTCTACAGGGGTACTTTGGCTACACCTTC. Translation: CASLQGYFGYTF. The full variable domain, in which reference TRBV19 and TRBJ1-2 provide the parts outside the CDR3, is DGGITQSPKYLFRKEGQNVTLSCEQNLNHDAMYWYRQDPGQGLRLIYYSQIVNDFQKGDIAEGYSVSREKKESFPLTVTSAQKNPTAFYLCASLQGYFGYTFGSGTRLTVV.

The genes are TRBV7-2 and TRBJ1-2; 7 bases are a match to TRBD1. V shed 5 bases, J shed 9 bases, and the junction held 9 bases outside the gene matches. Germline V lookup: CDR1 SGHTA, CDR2 FQGNSA. This CDR3 has 13 amino acids. CDR3 sequence: CASSPGGEGRYTF. The CDR3, as DNA: TGTGCCAGCAGCCCAGGGGGAGAAGGTCGCTACACCTTC.

The V gene is TRBV10-3, the J gene TRBJ2-7, with 12 bases fitting TRBD1. V trimming: 6 bases; J trimming: 6 bases; junction bases outside the gene matches: 6. Per germline, CDR1 ENHRY and CDR2 SYGVKD. There are 14 residues in the CDR3. Here the CDR3 reads CAIRPGTGGREQYF. The CDR3 DNA is TGTGCCATCAGACCCGGGACAGGGGGCCGCGAGCAGTACTTC.

This clone has a handful of counts. This rearrangement joins TRBV19 to TRBJ1-1; TRBD1 agrees at 8 bases. CDR3 length: 16 residues. J was trimmed by 4 bases and V by 3 bases; bases with no gene match: 10. Looked up from germline, CDR1 is LNHDA and CDR2 is SQIVND (reference sequence). The CDR3: CASSIQTGAGPTEAFF. Written as DNA, the CDR3 is TGTGCCAGTAGTATCCAGACAGGGGCCGGACCCACTGAAGCTTTCTTT.

The chain is built from TRBV19 and TRBJ2-1; TRBD2 might be the D (5 bases). V was clipped by 1 base and J by 7 bases, with 14 bases between them. CDR3 length: 15 amino acids. Germline loops: CDR1 LNHDA, CDR2 SQIVND (reference sequence). This CDR3 reads CASSIGEGRRNEQFF. The CDR3 DNA is TGTGCCAGTAGTATAGGGGAAGGCAGGAGGAATGAGCAGTTCTTC. Based on the CDR3 plus reference TRBV19 and TRBJ2-1, the full variable domain is DGGITQSPKYLFRKEGQNVTLSCEQNLNHDAMYWYRQDPGQGLRLIYYSQIVNDFQKGDIAEGYSVSREKKESFPLTVTSAQKNPTAFYLCASSIGEGRRNEQFFGPGTRLTVL.

The chain couples TRBV7-2 to TRBJ1-6; a weak D match, TRBD1 (5 bases). There are 15 residues in the CDR3. Germline V gene sequence: CDR1 SGHTA, CDR2 FQGNSA. The V end was cut by 2 bases, the J end by 8 bases, with 13 bases between. Written as DNA, the CDR3 is TGTGCCAGCAGCTTAAACAGGCCTCCCGATTCACCCCTCCACTTT. It yields the protein CASSLNRPPDSPLHF.

The chain carries TRBV6-5 and TRBJ1-4; 9 bases map to TRBD1. V lost 5 bases and J lost 8; bases outside the gene matches: 9. Germline CDR1 MNHEY, CDR2 SVGAGI. The CDR3 is 15 amino acids. The DNA for the CDR3 is TGTGCCAGCAGTCTCCGGGACAGGGTTGAGGAAAAACTGTTTTTT. This gives the protein CASSLRDRVEEKLFF.

CDR3 sequence reads: CASSRAGVSTDTQYF. CDR3 nucleotide sequence: TGTGCCAGCAGCCGAGCGGGGGTAAGCACAGATACGCAGTATTTT. V gene TRBV7-2 combines with J gene TRBJ2-3; the match to TRBD2 covers 8 bases. The V gene end was trimmed by 5 bases and the J gene end by 0 bases; junction bases not matched to a gene: 4. The germline CDR1 and CDR2 sequences are SGHTA and FQGNSA. The CDR3 totals 15 residues.